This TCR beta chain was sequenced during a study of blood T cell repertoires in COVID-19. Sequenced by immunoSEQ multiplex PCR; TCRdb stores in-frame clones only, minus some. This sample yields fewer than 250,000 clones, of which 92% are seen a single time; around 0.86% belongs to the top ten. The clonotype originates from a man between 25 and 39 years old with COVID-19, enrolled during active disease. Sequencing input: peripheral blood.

Here the CDR3 DNA reads TGTGCCAGCAGCCGAACCTCAGGACAGGCAAGGACTGAAGCTTTCTTT. Its protein is CASSRTSGQARTEAFF. The V and J genes are TRBV11-2 and TRBJ1-1; 7 bases align to TRBD1. This CDR3 contains 16 residues. V shed 5 bases, J shed 5 bases, and the junction held 14 bases outside the gene matches. Germline lookup yields CDR1 SGHAT and CDR2 FQNNGV.